Here is one TCR beta chain with its context. Its antigen is currently unknown. These data are taken from a study of monozygotic twins with inflammatory bowel disease. Study-wide findings and caveats: Whereas healthy co-twins had higher TCRbeta diversity (inverse Simpson), IBD patients had lower diversity.

Template switching added UMIs carrying a 6-nucleotide sample barcode. TCRalpha and TCRbeta cDNA went through two nested PCRs of approximately 16 and 10 cycles. TCRdb derives one entry per CDR3 protein from the 5' RACE reads, leaving out DNA. The repertoire table contains approximately 110,000 distinct CDR3 sequences. A 2.5 ml blood sample was drawn per donor. CDR3 size: 15 residues. Looked up from germline, CDR1 is LGHNA and CDR2 is YNFKEQ. The V call is TRBV4-2, the J call TRBJ2-3; TCRdb returns TRBD2, unconfirmable since there is no DNA. The sequenced material came from blood. The sequence was collected from a human donor with ulcerative colitis or Crohn's disease, or a healthy co-twin of an affected twin (not recorded which). CDR3 amino acids: CASSQTSGGTDTQYF.